This T cell receptor (beta chain) was observed in a study of blood T cell repertoires in COVID-19. Whole-study context: The United States, Italy and Spain provided the acute and convalescent COVID-19 samples. Sources were T cells, B-cell-depleted T cells, or PBMCs; the material itself was cDNA or gDNA.

V lost 7 bases, J lost 5 bases, and 7 bases stayed unmatched. Germline CDR1 and CDR2: LNHDA and SQIVND (reference sequence). The CDR3 contains 15 residues. In the authors' methods: Amplification with reference gene primers provided the estimates of nucleated cell counts. Some clones are missing from TCRdb's copy, which holds only in-frame ones; the method was immunoSEQ multiplex PCR. D and trimming come from the DNA, and the V and J calls and clone size come from that table. The sample includes 150,000 to 180,000 clones, roughly nine tenths seen only once; the top ten take over 2%. The V call is TRBV19, the J call TRBJ2-1, with 11 nucleotides matching TRBD2. The sequence was collected from a woman between 70 and 85 years old with acute or convalescent COVID-19. The material sequenced was peripheral blood. The CDR3 sequence is CASTKLAGDHNEQFF. DNA for the CDR3: TGTGCCAGTACCAAACTAGCGGGGGACCACAATGAGCAGTTCTTC.